A single T cell receptor (beta chain) is shown here with its context. This sample stems from a study of blood T cell repertoires in COVID-19. Overall study: In each case, the material was cDNA or gDNA derived from T cells, B-cell-depleted T cells, or PBMCs.

Per germline, CDR1 KGHSH and CDR2 LQKENI. Between the trimmed V and J ends, which lost 6 bases and 9 bases, there was a span of 18 bases. The CDR3 contains 15 residues. As handled by the study authors: Quantification of nucleated cells was approximated via reference gene primer amplification. The assay was immunoSEQ multiplex PCR, and TCRdb's table has in-frame clones only and misses some. Clone size and the V and J calls come from that table; the DNA yielded D and trimming. Altogether some 240,000 clones are present, roughly 75% being singletons, with the ten largest covering more than 7%. The origin of this receptor is a woman in her 70s with acute or convalescent COVID-19. The chain uses TRBV18 and TRBJ1-6, with D maybe TRBD1 (6 bases). The sample consisted of peripheral blood. The DNA of the CDR3 is TGTGCCAGCTCGCCAACAGGGCTCCTACGTTCACCCCTCCACTTT. As protein: CASSPTGLLRSPLHF.